This T cell receptor beta chain was sequenced during a study of spatial heterogeneity in lung cancer. J gave up 5 bases and V 5 bases, and 12 bases lay outside the gene matches. The germline CDR1 and CDR2 sequences are DFQATT and SNEGSKA (reference sequence). The CDR3 runs to 15 residues. MiXCR, applied by TCRdb to the 5' RACE reads, yields one record per CDR3 protein. Among fewer than 55,000 distinct CDR3 sequences listed, less than 9% were seen once. Stated time point: sample taken at primary tumor resection. Material for sequencing was whole RNA from tumor, nontumor lung or frozen PBMC, left unsorted. This clonotype was seen many times.

The sample here was PBMCs, taken at surgery. V is TRBV20-1 and J is TRBJ2-1; 7 bases match TRBD2. This TCR came from a female donor with early-stage non-small cell lung cancer. The chain's CDR3 is CSAGGGKGADNEQFF. The CDR3 DNA reads as TGCAGTGCTGGGGGAGGGAAAGGAGCGGACAATGAGCAGTTCTTC.